One sample yielded the 20 T cell receptor beta chains listed below, sequenced in a study of cytomegalovirus exposure and HLA in healthy donors. 13 Jbeta primers and 60 Vbeta primers were used for the PCR. Assay used: immunoSEQ multiplex PCR; TCRdb lists only in-frame clones, some missing. This specimen shows about 130,000 clones; the ten leading clones hold 2%. The sequenced sample consisted of PBMCs. These receptors came from a woman in her fifties or sixties in good health and CMV-seronegative.

The gene calls are TRBV6-1 and TRBJ1-4, with a weak D call TRBD1 (5 bases). The CDR3 contains 16 residues. Trimming removed 1 base from V and 0 bases from J, with 9 bases in between. Looked up from germline, CDR1 is MNHNS and CDR2 is SASEGT. CDR3 sequence: CASSEEGPATNEKLFF. DNA of the CDR3: TGTGCCAGCAGTGAAGAGGGGCCCGCAACTAATGAAAAACTGTTTTTT.

The gene calls are TRBV27 and TRBJ1-1; 7 bases align to TRBD1. Per the germline V gene, CDR1 is MNHEY and CDR2 is SMNVEV (reference sequence). Losses at the gene ends were 5 bases for V and 4 bases for J; bases not matched to a gene: 7. There are 14 residues in the CDR3. DNA of the CDR3: TGTGCCAGCAGTGTGGGACAGAAGGGCACTGAAGCTTTCTTT. It translates to CASSVGQKGTEAFF.

The chain links TRBV6-5 to TRBJ1-6, with D tentatively TRBD1 (5 bases). Looked up from germline, CDR1 is MNHEY and CDR2 is SVGAGI. The CDR3 contains 15 residues. V shed 6 bases and J shed 9 bases, with 18 bases lying between them. CDR3 loop: CASRASQGSGSPLHF. In nucleotides, the CDR3 is TGTGCCAGCAGGGCCTCTCAGGGATCGGGTTCACCCCTCCACTTT.

The gene calls are TRBV6-5 and TRBJ2-7; 11 bases are shared with TRBD1. In germline, CDR1 is MNHEY, CDR2 SVGAGI. The CDR3 runs to 15 residues. V trimming: 2 bases; J trimming: 3 bases; junction bases outside the gene matches: 3. CDR3 DNA: TGTGCCAGCAGTTACGCCGGGACAGGGGGCTACGAGCAGTACTTC. This gives the protein CASSYAGTGGYEQYF.

The genes are TRBV6-6 and TRBJ1-1; tentative D call: TRBD1 (6 bases). Deletions cut 5 bases from V and 0 bases from J, with 10 bases between. Germline CDR1 MNHNY, CDR2 SVGAGI (reference sequence). The CDR3 has 14 amino acids. The CDR3 nucleotides are TGTGCCAGCAGTACAGGGCAGTTGAACACTGAAGCTTTCTTT. Translating gives CASSTGQLNTEAFF.

Written as DNA, the CDR3 is TGCGCCAGCAGCCCGAGCGGACTAGCGGGAGAAAAGGATACGCAGTATTTT. Translation: CASSPSGLAGEKDTQYF. This sequence joins TRBV5-1 and TRBJ2-3, with 13 bases lining up with TRBD2. The trim removed 4 bases at V and 6 bases at J, leaving 11 bases unmatched. Germline-derived CDR1 and CDR2 are SGHRS and YFSETQ. The CDR3 is made up of 17 amino acids. The whole variable domain, remainder taken from reference TRBV5-1 and TRBJ2-3, is KAGVTQTPRYLIKTRGQQVTLSCSPISGHRSVSWYQQTPGQGLQFLFEYFSETQRNKGNFPGRFSGRQFSNSRSEMNVSTLELGDSALYLCASSPSGLAGEKDTQYFGPGTRLTVL.

The CDR3 protein is CASNTGEGGHQPQHF. The CDR3 DNA reads TGTGCCAGTAATACCGGGGAGGGTGGGCATCAGCCCCAGCATTTT. The chain links TRBV19 to TRBJ1-5; D is unclear. With 7 bases removed from V and 5 bases from J, the gap between germline ends came to 18 bases. Germline values: CDR1 LNHDA, CDR2 SQIVND (reference sequence). This CDR3 contains 15 residues.

V is TRBV19 and J is TRBJ1-5, with D possibly TRBD1 on 5 matching bases. The CDR3 sequence is 13 residues long. Germline CDR1 reads LNHDA; CDR2 reads SQIVND (reference sequence). The V gene lost 10 bases and the J gene lost 2 bases, with 12 bases spanning the gap. The CDR3 reads CATTGGGNQPQHF. CDR3 DNA: TGTGCCACCACGGGAGGGGGCAATCAGCCCCAGCATTTT.

Points on this clone: The same CDR3 also results from other DNA sequences found in this sample. The rearrangement links TRBV10-3 to TRBJ1-5, with 7 positions matching TRBD1. The germline gives CDR1 ENHRY, CDR2 SYGVKD. The CDR3 loop spans 13 amino acids. With V trimmed by 4 bases and J by 7 bases, 4 bases remained unmatched. CDR3 coding DNA: TGTGCCATCAGTGGGCAGGGGGGCCAGCCCCAGCATTTT. Translating gives CAISGQGGQPQHF.

The chain recombines TRBV27 with TRBJ1-1; D not certain. Germline lookup yields CDR1 MNHEY and CDR2 SMNVEV (reference sequence). The length of the CDR3 is 14 residues. Between the trimmed V and J ends, which lost 0 bases and 10 bases, there was a span of 15 bases. The CDR3 DNA follows: TGTGCCAGCAGTTTATCGAACGTACGGGATTCAGCTTTCTTT. Translating gives CASSLSNVRDSAFF.

The gene calls are TRBV11-2 and TRBJ1-1; TRBD1 aligns across 9 bases. From germline, CDR1 is SGHAT and CDR2 FQNNGV. V lost 1 base and J lost 7; bases outside the gene matches: 4. CDR3 length: 14 residues. As DNA, the CDR3 is TGTGCCAGCAGCTTAGTGGACAGGGGAGGTGAAGCTTTCTTT. Amino acid sequence: CASSLVDRGGEAFF.

The chain couples TRBV5-1 to TRBJ1-4, with D perhaps matching TRBD1 (6 bases). Germline V gene sequence: CDR1 SGHRS, CDR2 YFSETQ. The CDR3 runs 14 residues. V was shortened by 4 bases and J by 8 bases, with 15 bases between the two germline ends. The CDR3 DNA follows: TGCGCCAGCAGCGAACAGGGCCCCCCCGAAAAACTGTTTTTT. As protein: CASSEQGPPEKLFF.

The genes are TRBV9 and TRBJ2-1; 14 positions agree with TRBD2. CDR3 length: 16 amino acids. Losses at the gene ends were 1 base for V and 9 bases for J; bases not matched to a gene: 6. Germline V gene lookup returns CDR1 SGDLS and CDR2 YYNGEE. The CDR3: CASSVRGTSGGGEQFF. CDR3 DNA: TGTGCCAGCAGCGTACGAGGGACTAGCGGGGGAGGTGAGCAGTTCTTC.

The rearrangement uses TRBV6-5 and TRBJ2-7; 11 nucleotides agree with TRBD2. This CDR3 spans 16 amino acids. Germline V lookup: CDR1 MNHEY, CDR2 SVGAGI. Losses at the gene ends were 0 bases for V and 6 bases for J; bases not matched to a gene: 7. The CDR3 reads CASSYSMGSGRAEQYF. Written as DNA, the CDR3 is TGTGCCAGCAGTTACTCGATGGGTAGCGGGAGGGCCGAGCAGTACTTC.

The chain employs TRBV10-1 and TRBJ2-1; the match to TRBD1 covers 7 bases. The CDR3 has 14 residues. The V gene end was trimmed by 2 bases and the J gene end by 7 bases; junction bases not matched to a gene: 5. Looked up from germline, CDR1 is WNHNN and CDR2 is SYGVQD (reference sequence). The CDR3 nucleotides read TGCGCCAGCAGTGAGGAGGGGACAGTGAATGAGCAGTTCTTC. It yields the protein CASSEEGTVNEQFF.

The rearrangement links TRBV29-1 to TRBJ2-1; tentative D call: TRBD2 (6 bases). The CDR3 consists of 13 residues. Trimming stripped 8 bases from V and 8 bases from J, with 19 bases between. Germline loops: CDR1 SQVTM, CDR2 ANQGSEA. Here the CDR3 DNA reads TGCAGCTGTGAACAGCTTCAGCGGGATGAGCAGTTCTTC. It yields the protein CSCEQLQRDEQFF.

V and J are TRBV27 and TRBJ2-1; 10 bases map to TRBD1. This CDR3 is built from 16 residues. Germline values: CDR1 MNHEY, CDR2 SMNVEV (reference sequence). V gave up 3 bases and J gave up 7 bases; unmatched junction bases: 9. The CDR3 DNA reads as TGTGCCAGCAGTTTCACCGGGACAGGGGTGCGGAATGAGCAGTTCTTC. Protein product: CASSFTGTGVRNEQFF.

V and J are TRBV7-3 and TRBJ2-5, with D hard to call. The CDR3 consists of 13 residues. The V end was cut by 2 bases, the J end by 5 bases, with 9 bases between. The germline V gene encodes CDR1 SGHTA and CDR2 FQGTGA. The CDR3 loop reads CASSLYPRETQYF. The CDR3 DNA reads TGTGCCAGCAGCTTATACCCCAGGGAGACCCAGTACTTC.

The chain is built from TRBV6-1 and TRBJ1-1, with D unclear. The length of the CDR3 is 15 residues. Germline CDR1 is MNHNS and CDR2 is SASEGT. Deletions cut 0 bases from V and 4 bases from J, with 12 bases between. As DNA, the CDR3 is TGTGCCAGCAGTGAAGCTGTCCGGGAACCCACTGAAGCTTTCTTT. Translated, it gives CASSEAVREPTEAFF.

The V gene is TRBV4-1, the J gene TRBJ1-6; D may be TRBD1 (5 bases). Germline CDR1 MGHRA, CDR2 YSYEKL. With 0 bases removed from V and 7 bases from J, the gap between germline ends came to 13 bases. The CDR3 covers 16 residues. The CDR3 is CASSQERGTVNSPLHF. Written as DNA, the CDR3 is TGCGCCAGCAGCCAAGAAAGGGGCACGGTGAATTCACCCCTCCACTTT.